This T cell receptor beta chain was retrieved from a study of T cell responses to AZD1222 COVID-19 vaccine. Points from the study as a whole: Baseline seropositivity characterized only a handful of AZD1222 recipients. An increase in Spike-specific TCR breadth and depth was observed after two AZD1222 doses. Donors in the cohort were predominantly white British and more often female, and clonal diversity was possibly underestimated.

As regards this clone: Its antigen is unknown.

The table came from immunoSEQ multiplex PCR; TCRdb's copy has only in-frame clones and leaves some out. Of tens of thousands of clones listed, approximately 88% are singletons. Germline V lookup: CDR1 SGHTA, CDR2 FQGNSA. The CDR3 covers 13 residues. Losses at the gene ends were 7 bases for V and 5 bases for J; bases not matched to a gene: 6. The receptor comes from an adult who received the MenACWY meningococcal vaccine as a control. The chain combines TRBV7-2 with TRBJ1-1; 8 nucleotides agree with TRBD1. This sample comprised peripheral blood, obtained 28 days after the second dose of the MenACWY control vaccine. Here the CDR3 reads CASKRTGLTEAFF. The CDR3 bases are TGTGCCAGCAAAAGGACAGGGTTGACTGAAGCTTTCTTT.